The 13 T cell receptor beta chains below all came from one sample that was sequenced in a study of PD-L1 blockade in urothelial cancer. Some clones are missing from TCRdb's copy, which holds only in-frame ones; the method was immunoSEQ multiplex PCR. In the table there are 65,000 to 80,000 clones, roughly 84% of which are singletons. Specimen: PBMCs, collected around atezolizumab (anti-PD-L1) treatment. The receptors come from a man between 65 and 85 years old with urothelial cancer.

CDR3 bases: TGCAGCGTTGGAGGGACTAGCTCCTACGAGCAGTACTTC. It translates to CSVGGTSSYEQYF. This sequence joins TRBV29-1 and TRBJ2-7, with 8 positions matching TRBD2. The germline CDR1 and CDR2 sequences are SQVTM and ANQGSEA. The CDR3 runs to 13 residues. The ends lost 4 bases at V and 0 bases at J; junction bases unmatched: 2.

This chain joins TRBV4-1 and TRBJ2-7, with D possibly TRBD2 on 5 matching bases. V was shortened by 3 bases and J by 0 bases, with 12 bases between the two germline ends. The CDR3 is made up of 15 amino acids. Germline CDR1 and CDR2: MGHRA and YSYEKL. CDR3 protein: CASSHPGSSSYEQYF. The DNA of the CDR3 is TGCGCCAGCAGCCACCCGGGGAGCAGCTCCTACGAGCAGTACTTC.

The chain joins TRBV5-4 to TRBJ2-3, with 8 bases aligning to TRBD2. Per the germline V gene, CDR1 is SGHNT and CDR2 is YYREEE (reference sequence). V was clipped by 0 bases and J by 5 bases; unmatched bases: 5. This CDR3 has 15 amino acids. CDR3 sequence: CASSLEVAGRDTQYF. CDR3 nucleotide sequence: TGTGCCAGCAGCTTGGAGGTAGCGGGACGAGATACGCAGTATTTT.

In its sample, this clone was seen once. The gene calls are TRBV6-5 and TRBJ2-3; 7 bases align to TRBD1. The CDR3 runs to 15 residues. Germline values: CDR1 MNHEY, CDR2 SVGAGI. V was pared by 5 bases and J by 4 bases, with 9 bases of the junction left unmatched. The CDR3 bases are TGTGCCAGCAGTCGCGGACAGGTCCGTGCAGATACGCAGTATTTT. Its translation: CASSRGQVRADTQYF.

The J gene is TRBJ2-7, the V gene TRBV6-1, with TRBD1 as a possible D gene (6 bases). The length of the CDR3 is 15 residues. Trimming removed 1 base from V and 2 bases from J, with 12 bases in between. Germline V gene data show CDR1 as MNHNS and CDR2 as SASEGT. CDR3 amino acids: CASSEDGRGPYEQYF. The CDR3 nucleotides are TGTGCCAGCAGTGAAGACGGCAGGGGTCCCTACGAGCAGTACTTC.

The V and J genes are TRBV28 and TRBJ2-5, with 7 bases fitting TRBD2. Germline trimming cut 3 bases from V and 1 base from J; bases unmatched to any gene: 2. CDR3 length: 14 amino acids. Germline V lookup: CDR1 MDHEN, CDR2 SYDVKM. The CDR3 region has the DNA TGTGCCAGCAGTTTCCCTAGCGGCCAAGAGACCCAGTACTTC. Its protein is CASSFPSGQETQYF.

The rearrangement links TRBV6-1 to TRBJ1-3, with 9 bases aligning to TRBD1. This CDR3 contains 15 residues. Germline assignment: CDR1 MNHNS and CDR2 SASEGT. V dropped 7 bases and J dropped 7; count of bases not matched to a gene: 11. The CDR3 DNA reads as TGTGCCAGCACTGGGGGACAGGGAAGAACGAACACCATATATTTT. Protein: CASTGGQGRTNTIYF.

J is TRBJ1-2 and V is TRBV27; weak D call: TRBD1 (6 bases). The CDR3 covers 13 residues. CDR1 MNHEY and CDR2 SMNVEV come from the germline V gene (reference sequence). V shed 3 bases and J shed 8 bases, with 13 bases lying between them. The DNA of the CDR3 is TGTGCCAGCAGTTTCTCAGGGGTCGGCGGCTACACCTTC. It encodes CASSFSGVGGYTF.

This chain joins TRBV6-5 and TRBJ2-2; a weak D match, TRBD1 (5 bases). The germline CDR1 and CDR2 sequences are MNHEY and SVGAGI. This CDR3 has 14 amino acids. V lost 8 bases and J 2 bases, leaving 12 bases between the germline ends. CDR3: CASSGHLNTGELFF. The CDR3, as DNA: TGTGCCAGCTCAGGACACCTCAACACCGGGGAGCTGTTTTTT.

The rearrangement uses TRBV13 and TRBJ2-1; perhaps TRBD1 as D (5 bases). Deletions cut 0 bases from V and 2 bases from J, with 8 bases between. The CDR3 extends over 15 amino acids. The germline V gene encodes CDR1 PRHDT and CDR2 FYEKMQ (reference sequence). The CDR3: CASSLGRAPYNEQFF. CDR3 nucleotides: TGTGCCAGCAGCTTAGGCAGGGCTCCCTACAATGAGCAGTTCTTC.

This rearrangement joins TRBV4-2 to TRBJ2-3; 9 bases fit TRBD2. Germline V CDR1 and CDR2: LGHNA, YNFKEQ. Germline trimming cut 0 bases from V and 4 bases from J; bases unmatched to any gene: 8. CDR3 size: 17 residues. Here the CDR3 reads CASSQDLLAGSADTQYF. The CDR3 coding sequence is TGTGCCAGCAGCCAAGATTTACTAGCGGGTTCGGCAGATACGCAGTATTTT.

V and J are TRBV21-1 and TRBJ2-2; the table's D gene call, TRBD2, was not cross checked with the DNA. TRBV21-1 is reported as a pseudogene. The CDR3 consists of 13 residues. Here the CDR3 DNA reads TGTGCCAGCGTAGGAGTTCCCACCGGGGAGCTGTTTTTT. As protein: CASVGVPTGELFF.

V is TRBV5-1 and J is TRBJ2-7, with a possible D match to TRBD1 (6 bases). V lost 2 bases, J lost 4 bases, and 10 bases lay in between. This CDR3 comprises 13 residues. Looked up from germline, CDR1 is SGHRS and CDR2 is YFSETQ. CDR3 in amino acids: CASSFRDTYEQYF. The CDR3 nucleotides are TGCGCCAGCAGCTTCCGGGACACTTACGAGCAGTACTTC.